These T cell receptor beta chains were read from a single sample in a study of T cell repertoires in cytomegalovirus infection. TCRdb called the reads again in MiXCR, with one record for every CDR3 protein. The sample holds around 310,000 distinct CDR3 sequences, roughly 15% seen once. Sequenced material: PBMCs. The receptors come from a human donor in good health (CMV status not recorded). Some clones in this sample may be carry-over from other donors' samples. Both conserved end residues are part of each CDR3. D genes are given only for firm matches. Clone size appears in some rows only: once, few, many, or a class for an expanded clone.

V gene	CDR3 length	clone size	J gene	D gene	CDR3 protein	CDR3 DNA
TRBV7-2	15	.	TRBJ2-7	.	CASSFSWGPRDEQYF	TGTGCCAGCAGCTTTTCTTGGGGGCCGCGGGACGAGCAGTACTTC
TRBV4-1	15	.	TRBJ1-2	TRBD1	CASSPGQDRFYGYTF	TGCGCCAGCAGCCCCGGCCAGGACAGGTTTTATGGCTACACCTTC
TRBV5-5	17	.	TRBJ1-1	.	CASSPVPVLGLNTEAFF	TGTGCCAGCAGCCCCGTCCCAGTATTAGGGCTGAACACTGAAGCTTTCTTT
TRBV19	14	.	TRBJ2-1	TRBD1	CASSAGTGFNEQFF	TGTGCCAGTAGTGCCGGGACAGGGTTCAATGAGCAGTTCTTC
TRBV27	13	many	TRBJ2-7	TRBD1	CARNRDRGLWEYF	TGTGCCAGGAACCGGGACAGGGGGCTCTGGGAGTACTTC
TRBV18	16	.	TRBJ2-7	.	CASSRSSGRPHYEQYF	TGTGCCAGCTCACGATCCTCTGGGAGGCCACACTACGAGCAGTACTTC
TRBV24-1	14	many	TRBJ2-2	TRBD1	CATSRGQGTGELFF	TGTGCCACCTCGCGGGGACAGGGTACCGGGGAGCTGTTTTTT
TRBV6-8	17	.	TRBJ2-3	.	CASSPAWGRGGTDTQYF	TGTGCCAGCAGTCCCGCTTGGGGGCGGGGAGGCACAGATACGCAGTATTTT
TRBV2	14	few	TRBJ2-3	.	CARTESTSTDTQYF	TGTGCCAGGACAGAATCGACTAGCACAGATACGCAGTATTTT
TRBV7-9	14	many	TRBJ2-3	.	CASSPGGAGDTQYF	TGTGCCAGCAGCCCCGGCGGGGCGGGAGATACGCAGTATTTT
TRBV7-2	14	many	TRBJ2-3	.	CASSLTPRTDTQYF	TGTGCCAGCAGCTTAACCCCGAGAACAGATACGCAGTATTTT
TRBV6-4	16	.	TRBJ2-1	TRBD1	CASSDSRDRVMNEQFF	TGTGCCAGCAGTGACTCGCGCGACAGGGTAATGAATGAGCAGTTCTTC
TRBV27	16	many	TRBJ1-2	.	CASSSLASGLLYGYTF	TGTGCCAGCAGTTCCTTGGCCTCGGGGCTTCTCTATGGCTACACCTTC
TRBV4-2	13	.	TRBJ1-1	.	CASSPLYNTEAFF	TGTGCCAGCAGCCCGCTATACAACACTGAAGCTTTCTTT
TRBV2	15	few	TRBJ1-5	.	CASSEGVESNQPQHF	TGTGCCAGCAGTGAGGGTGTGGAGAGCAATCAGCCCCAGCATTTT
TRBV7-2	15	many	TRBJ2-2	.	CASSPTSSATGELFF	TGTGCCAGCAGCCCGACGTCTAGTGCCACCGGGGAGCTGTTTTTT
TRBV20-1	17	many	TRBJ1-5	TRBD1	CSASLAPGQYSNQPQHF	TGCAGTGCTAGTTTGGCCCCGGGACAGTATAGCAATCAGCCCCAGCATTTT
TRBV7-2	15	many	TRBJ1-3	.	CASSLEGRRGNTIYF	TGTGCCAGCAGCCTCGAGGGGAGGCGCGGAAACACCATATATTTT
TRBV12-3/TRBV12-4	16	.	TRBJ1-4	.	CASSGRVLAANEKLFF	TGTGCCAGCAGCGGGCGGGTTTTAGCTGCTAATGAAAAACTGTTTTTT
TRBV2	15	few	TRBJ2-5	TRBD2	CASSRTSGGRETQYF	TGTGCCAGCAGTCGGACTAGCGGGGGTCGGGAGACCCAGTACTTC
TRBV6-1	17	many	TRBJ2-1	TRBD2	CASSHTGTTYSYNEQFF	TGTGCCAGCAGTCATACCGGGACTACATACTCCTACAATGAGCAGTTCTTC
TRBV10-3	15	.	TRBJ2-2	TRBD2	CAISELAGYTGELFF	TGTGCCATCAGTGAGCTAGCGGGGTACACCGGGGAGCTGTTTTTT
TRBV7-2	17	many	TRBJ2-1	.	CASSFQLYTRSYNEQFF	TGTGCCAGCAGCTTCCAGCTCTACACACGCTCCTACAATGAGCAGTTCTTC
TRBV28	15	many	TRBJ1-6	TRBD1	CASSYTGTGRSPLHF	TGTGCCAGCAGTTACACCGGGACAGGGCGATCACCCCTCCACTTT
TRBV7-8	14	many	TRBJ1-1	.	CASSARDFNTEAFF	TGTGCCAGCAGCGCCCGGGACTTCAACACTGAAGCTTTCTTT
TRBV6-1	15	.	TRBJ2-7	.	CASRKTGTESYEQYF	TGTGCCAGCAGAAAAACCGGGACTGAAAGCTACGAGCAGTACTTC
TRBV6-2/TRBV6-3	15	.	TRBJ2-1	.	CASHRASSSYNEQFF	TGTGCCTCCCACCGAGCCTCTAGCTCCTACAATGAGCAGTTCTTC
TRBV5-6	16	.	TRBJ1-2	.	CASSIAGTEPVYGYTF	TGTGCCAGCAGCATTGCCGGGACGGAGCCCGTATATGGCTACACCTTC